This passage covers 19 T cell receptor beta chains from one sample sequenced in a study of Graves' ophthalmopathy and Graves' hyperthyroidism. Amplified TCR beta CDR3 regions were obtained using RNA transcripts as template. HTBI primers served in a first-round RT-PCR, which a second-round multiplex PCR followed. TCRdb fed the multiplex PCR reads into MiXCR, producing one record per CDR3 protein. The table has about 16,000 distinct CDR3 sequences, about 43% seen once; the top ten hold roughly 23%. Material: peripheral blood. These receptors originate from a woman aged 40 to 50 with stable Graves' hyperthyroidism.

This clonotype was counted only a few times. The V and J genes are TRBV6-9 and TRBJ2-3; the match to TRBD2 covers 9 bases. The germline V gene encodes CDR1 MNHGY and CDR2 SVAAGI. The V segment lost 7 bases and the J segment 0 bases; nucleotides outside the gene matches: 5. The CDR3 covers 15 residues. CDR3 sequence: CASTSLAGSTDTQYF. Written as DNA, the CDR3 is TGTGCCAGCACCTCCCTAGCGGGGAGCACAGATACGCAGTATTTT.

With respect to this clonotype: A much larger clone lies one base from this, so it may be a read error. The chain employs TRBV20-1 and TRBJ1-5; D may be TRBD1 (6 bases). CDR1 and CDR2 (germline): DFQATT, SNEGSKA (reference sequence). This CDR3 is 16 amino acids long. The V gene lost 0 bases and the J gene lost 3 bases, with 15 bases spanning the gap. CDR3 protein: CSARDLWTDNNQPQHF. The CDR3, as DNA: TGCAGTGCTAGAGATCTCTGGACAGATAACAATCAGCCCCAGCATTTT.

The chain uses TRBV25-1 and TRBJ2-3, with D unresolved. This CDR3 is 13 amino acids long. V was clipped by 3 bases and J by 4 bases, with 8 bases between them. The V gene's germline CDR1 is MGHDK and CDR2 SYGVNS. Here the CDR3 reads CASSDWAPDTQYF. CDR3 DNA: TGTGCCAGCAGTGACTGGGCCCCAGATACGCAGTATTTT.

This chain joins TRBV10-2 and TRBJ2-7; 7 nucleotides match TRBD2. V was clipped by 0 bases and J by 4 bases; unmatched bases: 9. Germline V gives CDR1 WSHSY, CDR2 SAAADI. The CDR3 runs to 16 residues. The CDR3 is CASSESVGPGGYEQYF. DNA of the CDR3: TGCGCCAGCAGTGAGTCAGTCGGGCCGGGAGGATACGAGCAGTACTTC.

The V call is TRBV29-1, the J call TRBJ1-1; D not resolved. Germline assignment: CDR1 SQVTM and CDR2 ANQGSEA. The CDR3 length is 12 residues. V was shortened by 4 bases and J by 2 bases, with 8 bases between the two germline ends. CDR3 coding DNA: TGCAGCGTTGTGGTAGTAAACACTGAAGCTTTCTTT. Translation: CSVVVVNTEAFF.

By sample fraction, this clonotype is medium-sized. This chain uses TRBV7-6 with TRBJ2-3, with 10 positions matching TRBD1. The V gene end was trimmed by 5 bases and the J gene end by 3 bases; junction bases not matched to a gene: 5. Germline CDR1 and CDR2: SGHVS and FNYEAQ. CDR3 length: 15 residues. In DNA form, the CDR3 reads TGTGCCAGCAGCCAGGGACAGGGGAAGACAGATACGCAGTATTTT. Encoded protein: CASSQGQGKTDTQYF.

This clonotype is deemed medium-sized (0.01 to 0.1%). The CDR3 region is CASRVGLNSPLHF. The CDR3 DNA sequence: TGTGCCAGCCGGGTCGGCCTTAATTCACCCCTCCACTTT. The chain uses TRBV19 and TRBJ1-6, with no clear D. The V end was cut by 9 bases, the J end by 6 bases, with 12 bases between. The CDR3 has 13 amino acids. The germline CDR1 and CDR2 sequences are LNHDA and SQIVND (reference sequence).

V usage is TRBV20-1 and J usage is TRBJ2-5, with D unresolved. Germline CDR1 reads DFQATT; CDR2 reads SNEGSKA (reference sequence). V dropped 3 bases and J dropped 2 bases, with 10 bases sitting between them. The CDR3 totals 13 residues. The CDR3 protein is CSASFRPQETQYF. Here the CDR3 DNA reads TGCAGTGCTAGTTTCCGGCCGCAAGAGACCCAGTACTTC.

This clonotype was counted at least ten times. V and J are TRBV9 and TRBJ1-5; tentatively, D is TRBD1 (5 bases). Germline CDR1 and CDR2: SGDLS and YYNGEE. The CDR3 is made up of 15 amino acids. V lost 3 bases to trimming and J lost 4 bases, with 14 bases between them. CDR3 bases: TGTGCCAGCAGCGAGCAGGGCGGTCGAAATCAGCCCCAGCATTTT. Encoded protein: CASSEQGGRNQPQHF. Drawing the rest from reference TRBV9 and TRBJ1-5, the complete variable domain is DSGVTQTPKHLITATGQRVTLRCSPRSGDLSVYWYQQSLDQGLQFLIQYYNGEERAKGNILERFSAQQFPDLHSELNLSSLELGDSALYFCASSEQGGRNQPQHFGDGTRLSIL.

The chain has TRBV29-1 and TRBJ2-5; 8 nucleotides line up with TRBD1. Germline CDR1 SQVTM, CDR2 ANQGSEA. The J segment lost 4 bases and the V segment lost 8 bases, leaving 3 bases of the junction unmatched. This CDR3 region has 11 residues. CDR3 in DNA: TGCAGCCTAGGACAGGGAGAGACCCAGTACTTC. This encodes CSLGQGETQYF.

The chain has TRBV3-1 and TRBJ1-2, with D perhaps TRBD1 (5 bases). V was pared by 0 bases and J by 2 bases, with 10 bases between. The CDR3 extends over 15 amino acids. The germline CDR1 and CDR2 sequences are LGHDT and YNNKEL (reference sequence). The CDR3: CASSQDLGGNYGYTF. The CDR3 DNA reads TGTGCCAGCAGCCAAGATCTCGGGGGGAACTATGGCTACACCTTC.

This clonotype has only one observation. A read error is possible here, since a much larger clone lies one base away. The CDR3 DNA reads as TGCAGTGCTAGAGGACGAAAAGGGGCGAGTCCGCGCAATGAGCAGTACTTC. Its protein product is CSARGRKGASPRNEQYF. The chain joins TRBV20-1 to TRBJ2-7; TRBD1 is a possible D gene (5 bases). This CDR3 is 17 amino acids long. Trimming cost V 1 base and J 7 bases, with 26 bases left between them. Germline-derived CDR1 and CDR2 are DFQATT and SNEGSKA (reference sequence).

Comment on this clonotype: As the CDR3 is not closed by the conserved phenylalanine or tryptophan, this likely results from a read error. The rearrangement joins TRBV10-3 to TRBJ1-1; the match to TRBD1 covers 9 bases. The germline gives CDR1 ENHRY, CDR2 SYGVKD. The CDR3 extends over 13 amino acids. The CDR3 region is CATTGGWDTEAFC. In DNA, the CDR3 is TGTGCCACAACAGGGGGCTGGGACACTGAGGCTTTCTGT.

This clonotype was found many times. This rearrangement joins TRBV19 to TRBJ1-2; 8 nucleotides agree with TRBD1. With 8 bases clipped from V and 8 bases from J, the junction kept 19 bases outside the gene matches. The CDR3 contains 16 residues. The germline V gene has CDR1 LNHDA and CDR2 SQIVND (reference sequence). CDR3 loop: CASSTIGTGLLEGYTF. The CDR3 DNA reads as TGTGCCAGTTCTACAATCGGGACAGGTCTGTTAGAAGGCTACACCTTC.

The rearrangement uses TRBV3-2 and TRBJ1-3; TRBD1, the D gene given by the table, was not confirmed from the DNA. TRBV3-2 is described as a pseudogene. The CDR3 sequence is 15 residues long. The CDR3 DNA reads as TGTGCCAGCAGCCAAGAGACAGGGCTAGGAAACACCATATATTTT. Amino acids: CASSQETGLGNTIYF.

This clonotype was found a few times. CDR3 protein: CASSLEAAAATEAFF. Here the CDR3 DNA reads TGCGCCAGCAGCTTGGAGGCAGCAGCAGCAACTGAAGCTTTCTTT. J is TRBJ1-1 and V is TRBV5-1; no definite D call. The CDR3 has 15 amino acids. Trimming shortened V by 0 bases and J by 5 bases, and 14 bases separated the two germline ends. Looked up from germline, CDR1 is SGHRS and CDR2 is YFSETQ.

This clonotype has a count of ten or more. This sequence joins TRBV13 and TRBJ2-1; D remains unclear. V shed 0 bases and J shed 8 bases, with 8 bases lying between them. The V gene's germline CDR1 is PRHDT and CDR2 FYEKMQ (reference sequence). CDR3 length equals 13 residues. The CDR3 coding sequence is TGTGCCAGCAGCTTAGGCCTTGCCCATGAGCAGTTCTTC. Translated: CASSLGLAHEQFF.

There are many counts of this clonotype. The J gene is TRBJ2-7, the V gene TRBV6-2 or TRBV6-3; D not certain. In germline, CDR1 is MNHEY, CDR2 SVGEGT. CDR3 length equals 13 residues. The V end lost 8 bases, the J end lost 0 bases, and 11 bases lay between the germline ends. CDR3 sequence reads: CASYRPFSYEQYF. In DNA, the CDR3 is TGTGCCAGCTATCGACCCTTCTCCTACGAGCAGTACTTC.

V usage is TRBV4-2 and J usage is TRBJ1-6; possibly TRBD1 for D (6 bases). The CDR3 contains 15 residues. Germline V gene data show CDR1 as LGHNA and CDR2 as YNFKEQ. With 0 bases removed from V and 8 bases from J, the gap between germline ends came to 11 bases. Here the CDR3 reads CASSQEGGSYSPLHF. CDR3 nucleotides: TGTGCCAGCAGCCAAGAAGGGGGGTCTTATTCACCCCTCCACTTT.